Listed here is a single T cell receptor beta chain. Antigen specificity is unknown. The sample comes from a study of shared clonotypes between healthy human individuals. Study context: A couple of women and three men aged 18 to 49 made up the donors.

Deep was the level used in running the assay. The protocol was immunoSEQ multiplex PCR, while the TCRdb copy is restricted to in-frame clones and leaves out a portion. The profile covers about 2.1 million clones, with just under 95% appearing a single time and 1.5% to 2% taken by the ten largest. As defined, naive CD8 cells were CD45RO-negative and positively selected for CCR7, with terminally differentiated effector memory CD45RA+ cells excluded. Overall study findings and caveats: An effect of sequencing depth on clonotype sharing among donors was expected. Though the depth was large, rarefaction showed that sorted-subset sequencing was incomplete.

Sequencing was done on a sample of naive CD8+ T cells from PBMCs. The clonotype comes from a man younger than 35 in good health. Some clones in this sample may be carry-over from other donors' samples.

The CDR3 here is CASSVGSMSSYGYTF. CDR3 DNA: TGTGCCAGCAGCGTAGGAAGCATGTCATCCTATGGCTACACCTTC. The chain combines TRBV9 with TRBJ1-2; D call uncertain. CDR3 length: 15 amino acids. Deletions cut 0 bases from V and 4 bases from J, with 13 bases between. Looked up from germline, CDR1 is SGDLS and CDR2 is YYNGEE. Supplemented by reference TRBV9 and TRBJ1-2, the full variable domain reads DSGVTQTPKHLITATGQRVTLRCSPRSGDLSVYWYQQSLDQGLQFLIQYYNGEERAKGNILERFSAQQFPDLHSELNLSSLELGDSALYFCASSVGSMSSYGYTFGSGTRLTVV.